One TCR beta chain is described in this entry. Its specificity is not known. The data derive from a study of T cell repertoires in cytomegalovirus infection. Study-wide context: Both recently identified HLA-C-restricted and well-studied HLA-B-restricted CMV epitopes were used in the study.

This CDR3 comprises 16 residues. Trimming took off 2 bases at V and 0 bases at J, with 11 bases between the two ends. TCRdb re-called the reads through MiXCR, storing one row per CDR3 protein. The sample has 650,000 to 850,000 distinct CDR3 sequences, under 35% seen once; the top ten hold around 12%. This receptor was identified in a human donor in good health (CMV status not recorded). Some clones in this sample may be carry-over from other donors' samples. The chain employs TRBV12-3 or TRBV12-4 and TRBJ2-1, with D unresolved. The sequencing used cultured CD8+ T cells from PBMCs, collected from culture after CMV antigen stimulation. The CDR3: CASSLSWRDSYNEQFF. The CDR3 nucleotides read TGTGCCAGCAGTTTATCTTGGAGAGACTCCTACAATGAGCAGTTCTTC.